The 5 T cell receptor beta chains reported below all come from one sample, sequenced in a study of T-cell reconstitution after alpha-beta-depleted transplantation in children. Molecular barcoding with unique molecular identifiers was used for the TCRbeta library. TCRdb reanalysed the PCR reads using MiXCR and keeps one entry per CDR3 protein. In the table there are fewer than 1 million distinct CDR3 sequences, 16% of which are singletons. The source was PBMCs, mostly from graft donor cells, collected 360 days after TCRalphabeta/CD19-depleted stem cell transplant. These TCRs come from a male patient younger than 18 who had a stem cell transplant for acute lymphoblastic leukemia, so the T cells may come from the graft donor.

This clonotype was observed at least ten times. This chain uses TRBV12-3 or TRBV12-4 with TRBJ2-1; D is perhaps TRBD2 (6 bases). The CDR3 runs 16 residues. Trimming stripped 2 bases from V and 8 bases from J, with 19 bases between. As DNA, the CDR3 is TGTGCCAGCAGTTTAATAGGGCGCAACTGGGGGGATGAGCAGTTCTTC. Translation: CASSLIGRNWGDEQFF.

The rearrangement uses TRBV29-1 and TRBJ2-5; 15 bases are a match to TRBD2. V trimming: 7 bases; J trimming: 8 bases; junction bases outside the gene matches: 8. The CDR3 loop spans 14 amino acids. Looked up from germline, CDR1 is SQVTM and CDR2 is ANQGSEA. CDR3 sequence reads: CSAPRGLAGGTQYF. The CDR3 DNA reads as TGCAGCGCCCCACGGGGACTAGCGGGGGGTACCCAGTACTTC. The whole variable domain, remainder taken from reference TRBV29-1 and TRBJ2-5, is SAVISQKPSRDICQRGTSLTIQCQVDSQVTMMFWYRQQPGQSLTLIATANQGSEATYESGFVIDKFPISRPNLTFSTLTVSNMSPEDSSIYLCSAPRGLAGGTQYFGPGTRLLVL.

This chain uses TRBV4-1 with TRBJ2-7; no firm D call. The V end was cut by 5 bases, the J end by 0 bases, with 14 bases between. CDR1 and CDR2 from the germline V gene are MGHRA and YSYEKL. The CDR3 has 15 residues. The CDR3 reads CASSTPFRSSYEQYF. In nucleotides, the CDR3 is TGCGCCAGCAGCACTCCTTTCAGGAGCTCCTACGAGCAGTACTTC.

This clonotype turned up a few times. CDR3 bases: TGTGCCAGCAGCTTAGCGTTAGGGGGGGCGTCTGAAGCTTTCTTT. It encodes CASSLALGGASEAFF. This chain links TRBV11-2 with TRBJ1-1; tentatively, D is TRBD1 (6 bases). Germline-derived CDR1 and CDR2 are SGHAT and FQNNGV. The CDR3 has 15 amino acids. Trimming stripped 1 base from V and 6 bases from J, with 15 bases between.

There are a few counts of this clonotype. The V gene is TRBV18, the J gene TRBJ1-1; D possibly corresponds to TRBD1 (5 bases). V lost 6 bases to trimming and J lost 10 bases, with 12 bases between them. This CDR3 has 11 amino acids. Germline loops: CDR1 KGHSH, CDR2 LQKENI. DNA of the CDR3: TGTGCCAGCTCCGAAGGGGTGGGAGCTTTCTTT. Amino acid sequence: CASSEGVGAFF.